The next 5 T cell receptor beta chains were all read from a single sample in a study of T-cell memory formation after mild COVID-19. One entry per CDR3 protein, called by TCRdb with MiXCR from the 5' RACE reads. The sample holds under 300,000 distinct CDR3 sequences, around 8% seen once. Sample: PBMCs or a T cell subset sorted from them (not recorded which). The receptors originated from a man between 18 and 35 years old who had mild COVID-19 (a few samples of this study predate the infection). Cell type and time point are not known.

J is TRBJ1-2 and V is TRBV29-1; no clear D gene. The CDR3 runs to 13 residues. The ends were cut back, 4 bases at V and 8 bases at J, with 17 bases in the middle. Germline lookup yields CDR1 SQVTM and CDR2 ANQGSEA. CDR3: CSVVIPGLGGYTF. CDR3 sequence (DNA): TGCAGCGTTGTGATACCTGGACTAGGAGGCTACACCTTC.

This clonotype was detected only a few times. This chain joins TRBV4-3 and TRBJ2-7, with a possible D match to TRBD1 (6 bases). The germline V gene encodes CDR1 LGHNA and CDR2 YSLEER. V gave up 2 bases and J gave up 2 bases, with 10 bases separating them. The CDR3 is 14 amino acids. The CDR3 loop is CASSQRAGAYEQYF. In DNA form, the CDR3 reads TGCGCCAGCAGCCAACGGGCAGGGGCCTACGAGCAGTACTTC.

This rearrangement joins TRBV15 to TRBJ2-7; 10 bases agree with TRBD2. Germline V CDR1 and CDR2: LNHNV, YYDKDF (reference sequence). J gave up 0 bases and V 2 bases, and 13 bases lay outside the gene matches. The CDR3 length is 19 residues. The CDR3 is CATSRSPEQRGGTSYEQYV. The CDR3 region has the DNA TGTGCCACCAGCAGATCCCCAGAACAGCGGGGGGGAACCTCCTACGAGCAGTACGTC.

At least ten counts were recorded for this clonotype. The chain joins TRBV5-5 to TRBJ1-2; D is uncertain. The CDR3 has 14 amino acids. V shed 4 bases and J shed 6 bases, with 16 bases lying between them. Germline loops: CDR1 SGHKS, CDR2 YYEKEE (reference sequence). As DNA, the CDR3 is TGTGCCAGCAGCCCCGAATGGGGAGGCGATGGCTACACCTTC. Translating it yields CASSPEWGGDGYTF.

This clonotype was recorded at least ten times. The V gene is TRBV14, the J gene TRBJ2-3; D may be TRBD1 (7 bases). The CDR3 extends over 16 amino acids. Trimming took 0 bases from V and 2 from J, leaving 12 bases between them. CDR1 is SGHDN, CDR2 FVKESK, per germline. CDR3 sequence reads: CASSQDQGGPTDTQYF. DNA for the CDR3: TGTGCCAGCAGCCAAGACCAGGGGGGACCCACAGATACGCAGTATTTT.